This entry lists 24 T cell receptor beta chains sequenced from one sample in a study of identical twins. Each CDR3 protein is one row after TCRdb ran MiXCR on the 5' RACE reads. The data hold approximately 500,000 distinct CDR3 sequences, with roughly 26% observed a single time. These same data were also listed under a study on T cells expressing NK-cell markers.

The sequencing sample was made of CD4+ T cells sorted from blood. The receptors here all came from a woman between 18 and 29 years old in good health.

The rearrangement links TRBV2 to TRBJ2-7; D ambiguous. Between the trimmed V and J ends, which lost 1 base and 4 bases, there was a span of 5 bases. This CDR3 contains 12 residues. Germline CDR1 and CDR2: SNHLY and FYNNEI. CDR3 in amino acids: CASSEESYEQYF. CDR3 bases: TGTGCCAGCAGTGAAGAATCTTACGAGCAGTACTTC.

This clonotype has at least ten counts. J is TRBJ2-1 and V is TRBV12-3 or TRBV12-4; D gene unclear. V gave up 3 bases and J gave up 8 bases, with 5 bases separating them. There are 11 residues in the CDR3. CDR3 in amino acids: CASSFFDEQFF. The DNA of the CDR3 is TGTGCCAGCAGTTTCTTCGATGAGCAGTTCTTC.

This clonotype was recorded many times. The chain has TRBV3-1 and TRBJ2-1, with 7 positions matching TRBD2. J lost 4 bases, V lost 2 bases, and 8 bases had no gene match. The CDR3 covers 16 residues. CDR1 and CDR2 from the germline V gene are LGHDT and YNNKEL (reference sequence). The CDR3 nucleotides are TGTGCCAGCAGCCAAAATGGGCCAGCGGGGTACAATGAGCAGTTCTTC. Protein product: CASSQNGPAGYNEQFF.

The table lists this clonotype with a few counts. The V gene is TRBV23-1, the J gene TRBJ1-1; 7 nucleotides agree with TRBD1. TRBV23-1 belongs to the ORF category, with a function that is uncertain. This CDR3 has 16 amino acids. With 0 bases clipped from V and 6 bases from J, the junction kept 10 bases outside the gene matches. The CDR3 region has the DNA TGCGCCAGCAGTCAATCCGGCGACAGGGTGGGCCCTGAAGCTTTCTTT. This codes for CASSQSGDRVGPEAFF.

The table lists this clonotype with a few counts. The chain carries TRBV18 and TRBJ1-2; D not certain. Germline values: CDR1 KGHSH, CDR2 LQKENI. Trimming shortened V by 6 bases and J by 5 bases, and 19 bases separated the two germline ends. The CDR3 contains 15 residues. The CDR3 region has the DNA TGTGCCAGCTCGCCGGGAGCCGGCTCCTATTATGGCTACACCTTC. It translates to CASSPGAGSYYGYTF.

This chain joins TRBV29-1 and TRBJ2-7, with D hard to call. Trimming cost V 7 bases and J 0 bases, with 13 bases left between them. The CDR3 runs 13 residues. The V gene's germline CDR1 is SQVTM and CDR2 ANQGSEA. CDR3 coding DNA: TGCAGCGCCAGTGTGGGGTTCTCCTACGAGCAGTACTTC. It specifies CSASVGFSYEQYF.

This clonotype was counted only a few times. The chain couples TRBV5-1 to TRBJ2-1, with 14 bases fitting TRBD2. The length of the CDR3 is 15 residues. Germline values: CDR1 SGHRS, CDR2 YFSETQ. With V trimmed by 7 bases and J by 9 bases, 9 bases remained unmatched. The CDR3 nucleotides read TGCGCCAGCTTCGGGACTAGCGGGAGTTTAGGTGAGCAGTTCTTC. Residues: CASFGTSGSLGEQFF.

The chain links TRBV5-1 to TRBJ1-4; 7 bases map to TRBD1. This CDR3 is 14 amino acids long. Germline V gene data show CDR1 as SGHRS and CDR2 as YFSETQ. Trimming took 3 bases from V and 3 from J; bases not matched to a gene: 2. Here the CDR3 reads CASSWDSPNEKLFF. The CDR3 coding sequence is TGCGCCAGCAGCTGGGACAGTCCTAATGAAAAACTGTTTTTT.

This clonotype showed up just a few times. The V call is TRBV19, the J call TRBJ2-7; 10 nucleotides match TRBD2. CDR3 length equals 14 residues. Looked up from germline, CDR1 is LNHDA and CDR2 is SQIVND (reference sequence). Losses at the gene ends were 4 bases for V and 2 bases for J; bases not matched to a gene: 2. CDR3 sequence (DNA): TGTGCCAGTAGTACTAGCGGGAGAACCTACGAGCAGTACTTC. As protein: CASSTSGRTYEQYF.

The table lists this clonotype with a few counts. The chain links TRBV12-3 or TRBV12-4 to TRBJ2-7; tentatively, D is TRBD2 (6 bases). Deletions cut 5 bases from V and 4 bases from J, with 12 bases between. The CDR3 has 13 amino acids. The CDR3 spells CASSLRTTYEQYF. The DNA of the CDR3 is TGTGCCAGCAGTCTCAGGACTACATACGAGCAGTACTTC.

This clonotype was observed a few times. This chain joins TRBV4-3 and TRBJ2-7; D is unresolved. Trimming cost V 3 bases and J 3 bases, with 15 bases left between them. From germline, CDR1 is LGHNA and CDR2 YSLEER. The CDR3 has 15 amino acids. The CDR3 nucleotides read TGCGCCAGCAGCCAGGATCTCAGCCCTAACTACGAGCAGTACTTC. It yields the protein CASSQDLSPNYEQYF.

This chain connects TRBV5-1 to TRBJ1-1, with unresolved D. Trimming removed 0 bases from V and 1 base from J, with 10 bases in between. Looked up from germline, CDR1 is SGHRS and CDR2 is YFSETQ. CDR3 length: 15 amino acids. The CDR3 loop reads CASSLGSTTNTEAFF. Written as DNA, the CDR3 is TGCGCCAGCAGCTTGGGGTCCACCACGAACACTGAAGCTTTCTTT.

J is TRBJ2-1 and V is TRBV3-1; the match to TRBD1 covers 11 bases. CDR1 and CDR2 (germline): LGHDT, YNNKEL (reference sequence). The CDR3 consists of 15 residues. The ends lost 5 bases at V and 7 bases at J; junction bases unmatched: 7. The CDR3 is CASSDRDRGKNEQFF. CDR3 coding DNA: TGTGCCAGCAGCGACCGGGACAGGGGGAAGAATGAGCAGTTCTTC.

The chain recombines TRBV12-3 or TRBV12-4 with TRBJ2-7, with TRBD1 matching 8 bases. This CDR3 spans 14 amino acids. V shed 4 bases, J shed 6 bases, and the junction held 8 bases outside the gene matches. The DNA of the CDR3 is TGTGCCAGCAGTTGGACAGGGAGGAGCGCCGAGCAGTACTTC. Its translation: CASSWTGRSAEQYF.

This chain links TRBV19 with TRBJ2-3, with a possible D match to TRBD2 (5 bases). Germline loops: CDR1 LNHDA, CDR2 SQIVND (reference sequence). V lost 8 bases and J 2 bases, leaving 17 bases between the germline ends. The CDR3 loop spans 15 amino acids. The CDR3 reads CASSGLGQVTDTQYF. The CDR3 bases are TGTGCCAGTTCCGGACTGGGCCAGGTCACAGATACGCAGTATTTT.

The rearrangement uses TRBV20-1 and TRBJ2-3; the match to TRBD1 covers 8 bases. Losses at the gene ends were 3 bases for V and 4 bases for J; bases not matched to a gene: 6. Germline CDR1 DFQATT, CDR2 SNEGSKA (reference sequence). CDR3 length equals 14 residues. This CDR3 is CSASDRQGPDTQYF. The DNA for the CDR3 is TGCAGTGCTAGCGATCGACAGGGGCCAGATACGCAGTATTTT.

This chain uses TRBV30 with TRBJ2-1, with TRBD2 matching over 9 bases. This CDR3 contains 14 residues. With V trimmed by 3 bases and J by 8 bases, 8 bases remained unmatched. Germline CDR1 reads GTSNPN; CDR2 reads SVGIG (reference sequence). CDR3 amino acids: CAWSRYSGSDEQFF. The CDR3 region has the DNA TGTGCCTGGAGCCGATATAGCGGGAGCGATGAGCAGTTCTTC.

The rearrangement joins TRBV3-1 to TRBJ2-1, with D perhaps TRBD2 (5 bases). Trimming shortened V by 4 bases and J by 1 base, and 11 bases separated the two germline ends. The CDR3 spans 15 residues. Germline V gene sequence: CDR1 LGHDT, CDR2 YNNKEL (reference sequence). The CDR3 region is CASSPGVGSYNEQFF. The CDR3 DNA sequence: TGTGCCAGCAGCCCCGGGGTGGGGTCCTACAATGAGCAGTTCTTC.

The chain employs TRBV5-1 and TRBJ2-5, with TRBD2 identical over 10 bases. This CDR3 is 14 amino acids long. The J segment lost 7 bases and the V segment lost 0 bases, leaving 3 bases of the junction unmatched. CDR1 SGHRS and CDR2 YFSETQ come from the germline V gene. The CDR3 is CASSLEASGGTQYF. In DNA, the CDR3 is TGCGCCAGCAGCTTGGAGGCTAGCGGGGGGACCCAGTACTTC.

This clonotype has more than one count but fewer than ten. The chain couples TRBV20-1 to TRBJ2-3, with D possibly matching TRBD2 (6 bases). V dropped 3 bases and J dropped 0 bases, with 19 bases sitting between them. The germline V gene encodes CDR1 DFQATT and CDR2 SNEGSKA (reference sequence). CDR3 length: 17 residues. The CDR3 protein is CSASGGSVRSSTDTQYF. The CDR3, as DNA: TGCAGTGCTAGCGGGGGATCAGTACGGAGCAGCACAGATACGCAGTATTTT.

V usage is TRBV6-1 and J usage is TRBJ1-1, with unresolved D. The CDR3 covers 14 residues. The V gene's germline CDR1 is MNHNS and CDR2 SASEGT. The ends were cut back, 4 bases at V and 0 bases at J, with 9 bases in the middle. Here the CDR3 reads CASSGRIMNTEAFF. The CDR3 DNA reads TGTGCCAGCAGTGGACGGATCATGAACACTGAAGCTTTCTTT.

This clonotype was observed a few times. V is TRBV20-1 and J is TRBJ2-1; TRBD2 is a possible D gene (5 bases). The CDR3 runs to 13 residues. Trimming shortened V by 3 bases and J by 3 bases, and 9 bases separated the two germline ends. CDR1 and CDR2 (germline): DFQATT, SNEGSKA (reference sequence). Here the CDR3 DNA reads TGCAGTGCTAGCCCCGACTACTACAATGAGCAGTTCTTC. It specifies CSASPDYYNEQFF.

The rearrangement uses TRBV20-1 and TRBJ2-1; D not certain. V gave up 1 base and J gave up 10 bases, with 5 bases separating them. Germline V CDR1 and CDR2: DFQATT, SNEGSKA (reference sequence). This CDR3 is built from 10 residues. The CDR3, as DNA: TGCAGTGCTAGAGGGCTCGAGCAGTTCTTC. Translated: CSARGLEQFF.

The chain is built from TRBV7-9 and TRBJ2-1, with D maybe TRBD2 (6 bases). This CDR3 comprises 17 residues. V lost 6 bases and J lost 6, with 24 bases in between. CDR1 and CDR2 from the germline V gene are SEHNR and FQNEAQ (reference sequence). In nucleotides, the CDR3 is TGTGCCAGCAGTTATAATAGGGACTCCACATCTCTCAATGAGCAGTTCTTC. It codes for CASSYNRDSTSLNEQFF.